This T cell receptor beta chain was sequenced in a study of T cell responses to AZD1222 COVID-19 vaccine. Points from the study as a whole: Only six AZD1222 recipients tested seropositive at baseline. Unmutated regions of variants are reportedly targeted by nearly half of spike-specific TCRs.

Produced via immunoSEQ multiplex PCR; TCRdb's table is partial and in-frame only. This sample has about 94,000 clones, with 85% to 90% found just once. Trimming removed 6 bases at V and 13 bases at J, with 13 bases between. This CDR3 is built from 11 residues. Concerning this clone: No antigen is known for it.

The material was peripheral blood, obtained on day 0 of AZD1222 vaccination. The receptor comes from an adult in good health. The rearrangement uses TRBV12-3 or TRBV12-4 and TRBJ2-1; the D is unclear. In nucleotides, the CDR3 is TGTGCCAGCAGCCCCGACGGTAATCAGTTCTTC. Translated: CASSPDGNQFF.